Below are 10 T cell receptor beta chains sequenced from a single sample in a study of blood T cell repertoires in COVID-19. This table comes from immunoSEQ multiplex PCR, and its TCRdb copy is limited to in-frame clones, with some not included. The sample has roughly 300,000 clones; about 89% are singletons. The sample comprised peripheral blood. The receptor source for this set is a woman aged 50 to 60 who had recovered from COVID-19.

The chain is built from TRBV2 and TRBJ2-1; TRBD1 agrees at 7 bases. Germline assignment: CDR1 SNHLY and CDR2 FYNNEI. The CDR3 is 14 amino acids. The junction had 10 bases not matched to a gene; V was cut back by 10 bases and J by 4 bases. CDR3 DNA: TGTGCCACAAACCGGGACAGTCCTTACAATGAGCAGTTCTTC. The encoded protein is CATNRDSPYNEQFF. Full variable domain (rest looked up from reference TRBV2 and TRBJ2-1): EPEVTQTPSHQVTQMGQEVILRCVPISNHLYFYWYRQILGQKVEFLVSFYNNEISEKSEIFDDQFSVERPDGSNFTLKIRSTKLEDSAMYFCATNRDSPYNEQFFGPGTRLTVL.

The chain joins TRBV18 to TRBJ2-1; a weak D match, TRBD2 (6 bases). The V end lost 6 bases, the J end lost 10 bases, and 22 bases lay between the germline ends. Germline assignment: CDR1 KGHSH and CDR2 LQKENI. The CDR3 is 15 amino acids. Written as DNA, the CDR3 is TGTGCCAGCTCCCTCTCAGCTGGGAGGATGGGAGAGCAGTTCTTC. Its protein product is CASSLSAGRMGEQFF.

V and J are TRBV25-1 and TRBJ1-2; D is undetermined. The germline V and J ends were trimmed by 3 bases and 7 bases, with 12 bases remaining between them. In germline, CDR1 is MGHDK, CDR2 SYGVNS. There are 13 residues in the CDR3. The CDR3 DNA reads TGTGCCAGCAGTGAGTACACCGCTGGTGGCTACACCTTC. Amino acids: CASSEYTAGGYTF.

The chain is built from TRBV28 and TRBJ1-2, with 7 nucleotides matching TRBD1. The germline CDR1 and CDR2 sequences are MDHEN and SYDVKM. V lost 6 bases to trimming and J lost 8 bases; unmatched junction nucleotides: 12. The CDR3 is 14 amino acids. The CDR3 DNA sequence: TGTGCCAGCAGCGGTAATACAGGGGAGAGGGGCTACACCTTC. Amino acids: CASSGNTGERGYTF.

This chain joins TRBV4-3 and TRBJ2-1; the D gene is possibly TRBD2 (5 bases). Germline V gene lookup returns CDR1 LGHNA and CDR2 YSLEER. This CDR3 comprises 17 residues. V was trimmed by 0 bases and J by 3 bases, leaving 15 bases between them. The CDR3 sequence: CASSQDVRVLFYNEQFF. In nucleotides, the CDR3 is TGCGCCAGCAGCCAAGATGTGAGGGTTCTCTTCTACAATGAGCAGTTCTTC.

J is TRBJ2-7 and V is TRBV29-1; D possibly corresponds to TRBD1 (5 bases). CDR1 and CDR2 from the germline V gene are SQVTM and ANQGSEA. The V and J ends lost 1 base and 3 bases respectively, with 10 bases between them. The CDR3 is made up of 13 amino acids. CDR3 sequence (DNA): TGCAGCGTTGAAGTTGGCCAGGGCTACGAGCAGTACTTC. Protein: CSVEVGQGYEQYF.

Here the CDR3 DNA reads TGTGCCAGCAGCGTAAATCCGGGACTAGCGGACACCGGGGAGCTGTTTTTT. This translates into CASSVNPGLADTGELFF. The gene calls are TRBV9 and TRBJ2-2; 11 bases align to TRBD2. The germline V gene has CDR1 SGDLS and CDR2 YYNGEE. The CDR3 covers 17 residues. V lost 1 base, J lost 3 bases, and 5 bases stayed unmatched. Variable domain in full (rest from reference TRBV9 and TRBJ2-2): DSGVTQTPKHLITATGQRVTLRCSPRSGDLSVYWYQQSLDQGLQFLIQYYNGEERAKGNILERFSAQQFPDLHSELNLSSLELGDSALYFCASSVNPGLADTGELFFGEGSRLTVL.

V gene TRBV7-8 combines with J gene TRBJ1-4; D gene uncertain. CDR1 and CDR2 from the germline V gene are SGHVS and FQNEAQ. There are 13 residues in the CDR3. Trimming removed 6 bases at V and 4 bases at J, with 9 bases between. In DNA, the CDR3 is TGTGCCAGCAGACCCCGGGGTAATGAAAAACTGTTTTTT. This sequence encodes CASRPRGNEKLFF. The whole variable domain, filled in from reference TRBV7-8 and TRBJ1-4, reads GAGVSQSPRYKVAKRGQDVALRCDPISGHVSLFWYQQALGQGPEFLTYFQNEAQLDKSGLPSDRFFAERPEGSVSTLKIQRTQQEDSAVYLCASRPRGNEKLFFGSGTQLSVL.

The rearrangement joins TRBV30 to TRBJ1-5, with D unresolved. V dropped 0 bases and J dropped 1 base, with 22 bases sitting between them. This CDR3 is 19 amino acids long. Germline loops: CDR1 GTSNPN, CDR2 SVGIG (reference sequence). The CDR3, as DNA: TGTGCCTGGAGTGTACAAGGGTCTGAGAGGCCGGGGAGCAATCAGCCCCAGCATTTT. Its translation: CAWSVQGSERPGSNQPQHF.

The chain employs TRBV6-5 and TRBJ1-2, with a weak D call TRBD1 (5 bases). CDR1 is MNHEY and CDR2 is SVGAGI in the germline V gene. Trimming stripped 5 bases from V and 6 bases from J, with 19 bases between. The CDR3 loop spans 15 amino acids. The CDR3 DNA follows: TGTGCCAGCAGTCGCAATCCAGGGTTCGCGGATGGCTACACCTTC. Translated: CASSRNPGFADGYTF.